One sample yielded the 27 T cell receptor beta chains listed below, sequenced in a study of T cell repertoires in cytomegalovirus infection. TCRdb reanalysed the reads using MiXCR and keeps one entry per CDR3 protein. The data show hundreds of thousands of distinct CDR3 sequences, 15% to 20% seen once. Sequencing was carried out using PBMCs. Source of these receptors: a human donor in good health (CMV status not recorded). Some clones in this sample may be carry-over from other donors' samples.

The J gene is TRBJ2-7, the V gene TRBV27, with D unclear. CDR1 and CDR2 (germline): MNHEY, SMNVEV (reference sequence). The V gene lost 1 base and the J gene lost 6 bases, with 10 bases spanning the gap. CDR3 size: 13 residues. The CDR3 DNA follows: TGTGCCAGCAGTTTATGGGATATGGGCGAGCAGTACTTC. Translating gives CASSLWDMGEQYF.

In its sample, this clonotype was seen a few times. The chain joins TRBV20-1 to TRBJ2-7; TRBD1 aligns across 10 bases. CDR1 and CDR2 (germline): DFQATT, SNEGSKA (reference sequence). J lost 5 bases, V lost 0 bases, and 7 bases had no gene match. The CDR3 runs to 15 residues. CDR3 nucleotide sequence: TGCAGTGCTAGAGATTTGAGGGGGACAGGGGACGAGCAGTACTTC. It encodes CSARDLRGTGDEQYF.

The chain employs TRBV7-6 and TRBJ1-1; 7 bases line up with TRBD1. V lost 0 bases and J lost 2; bases outside the gene matches: 6. The CDR3 loop spans 16 amino acids. Germline CDR1 SGHVS, CDR2 FNYEAQ. The CDR3 loop reads CASSLAWDSKNTEAFF. For the CDR3, the DNA is TGTGCCAGCAGCTTAGCGTGGGACAGCAAAAACACTGAAGCTTTCTTT.

This clonotype was seen more than once but under ten times. The chain employs TRBV2 and TRBJ2-2, with D maybe TRBD1 (6 bases). V was pared by 8 bases and J by 5 bases, with 15 bases between. Germline V gene data show CDR1 as SNHLY and CDR2 as FYNNEI. This CDR3 is built from 14 residues. The CDR3 bases are TGTGCCAGCGATCGGGATCAGGGGACCGGGGAGCTGTTTTTT. Translating it yields CASDRDQGTGELFF.

This clonotype was detected ten times or more. J is TRBJ2-7 and V is TRBV6-2 or TRBV6-3, with D unclear. Germline CDR1 reads MNHEY; CDR2 reads SVGEGT. CDR3 size: 15 residues. Trimming shortened V by 0 bases and J by 1 base, and 10 bases separated the two germline ends. The CDR3 nucleotides read TGTGCCAGCAGTTACTCCCCGGACGGGTCCTACGAGCAGTACTTC. Translated, it gives CASSYSPDGSYEQYF.

This clonotype was seen a handful of times. This sequence joins TRBV5-1 and TRBJ2-1; 10 bases map to TRBD2. This CDR3 comprises 17 residues. After removal of 0 bases from V and 6 bases from J, the junction contained 9 bases not matched to a gene. Germline-derived CDR1 and CDR2 are SGHRS and YFSETQ. CDR3 region: CASSLASGGTLGNEQFF. The CDR3, as DNA: TGCGCCAGCAGCTTGGCTAGCGGGGGCACCCTTGGCAATGAGCAGTTCTTC.

This clonotype came up many times. The chain has TRBV7-8 and TRBJ2-3; 8 bases map to TRBD2. In germline, CDR1 is SGHVS, CDR2 FQNEAQ. V was clipped by 5 bases and J by 4 bases; unmatched bases: 11. CDR3 length equals 16 residues. The CDR3 sequence is CASSIRTSRRSDTQYF. The CDR3 DNA follows: TGTGCCAGCAGCATTCGGACTAGCAGGAGATCAGATACGCAGTATTTT.

There are many counts of this clonotype. The chain employs TRBV20-1 and TRBJ2-7; D is ambiguous. Germline assignment: CDR1 DFQATT and CDR2 SNEGSKA (reference sequence). CDR3 length: 12 amino acids. Trimming stripped 3 bases from V and 1 base from J, with 7 bases between. The CDR3 region is CSARSRSYEQYF. The CDR3 DNA reads as TGCAGTGCTAGGTCCAGATCCTACGAGCAGTACTTC.

This clonotype was observed many times. This rearrangement joins TRBV7-8 to TRBJ2-7; D might be TRBD2 (6 bases). Looked up from germline, CDR1 is SGHVS and CDR2 is FQNEAQ. V was trimmed by 4 bases and J by 6 bases, leaving 10 bases between them. This CDR3 is 12 amino acids long. The DNA for the CDR3 is TGTGCCAGCAGCTCCAGCGGGCGCGAGCAGTACTTC. Residues: CASSSSGREQYF.

This clonotype was detected once. The V gene is TRBV18, the J gene TRBJ2-3; unclear D gene. The germline V gene has CDR1 KGHSH and CDR2 LQKENI. This CDR3 has 14 amino acids. With 2 bases removed from V and 2 bases from J, the gap between germline ends came to 8 bases. The CDR3 nucleotides read TGTGCCAGCTCACCAGAGTCCCACACAGATACGCAGTATTTT. Translating gives CASSPESHTDTQYF.

This clonotype turned up a few times. The chain has TRBV12-3 or TRBV12-4 and TRBJ1-1; D is possibly TRBD1 (6 bases). The V end was cut by 3 bases, the J end by 6 bases, with 14 bases between. The CDR3 totals 14 residues. The CDR3 DNA sequence: TGTGCCAGCAGTTTCTTCGGGTCAGGGGCTGAAGCTTTCTTT. It encodes CASSFFGSGAEAFF.

This clonotype has a handful of counts. The chain recombines TRBV12-3 or TRBV12-4 with TRBJ2-7, with 10 bases aligning to TRBD2. J gave up 6 bases and V 8 bases, and 7 bases lay outside the gene matches. The CDR3 spans 13 residues. The CDR3 DNA reads TGTGCCAGCGGAGCGGGAGGGCCACCCGAGCAGTACTTC. This encodes CASGAGGPPEQYF.

V and J are TRBV2 and TRBJ2-3; D is uncertain. V lost 4 bases, J lost 5 bases, and 13 bases lay in between. The germline CDR1 and CDR2 sequences are SNHLY and FYNNEI. The length of the CDR3 is 14 residues. The CDR3 nucleotides read TGTGCCAGCAGTGCGGGCCAGACCGTAGATACGCAGTATTTT. As protein: CASSAGQTVDTQYF. The full variable domain, in which reference TRBV2 and TRBJ2-3 provide the parts outside the CDR3, is EPEVTQTPSHQVTQMGQEVILRCVPISNHLYFYWYRQILGQKVEFLVSFYNNEISEKSEIFDDQFSVERPDGSNFTLKIRSTKLEDSAMYFCASSAGQTVDTQYFGPGTRLTVL.

The chain links TRBV6-1 to TRBJ1-1, with D hard to call. Trimming shortened V by 3 bases and J by 7 bases, and 6 bases separated the two germline ends. This CDR3 spans 11 amino acids. Germline loops: CDR1 MNHNS, CDR2 SASEGT. This CDR3 is CASSDFGEAFF. CDR3 DNA sequence: TGTGCCAGCAGTGATTTCGGTGAAGCTTTCTTT.

This clonotype was seen a handful of times. The chain uses TRBV20-1 and TRBJ2-1; 11 bases map to TRBD2. Trimming at V came to 1 base and at J to 9 bases, leaving 5 bases not matched to a gene. The germline V gene encodes CDR1 DFQATT and CDR2 SNEGSKA (reference sequence). The CDR3 covers 14 residues. The CDR3 nucleotides read TGCAGTGCTAGAGTAGCGGGGGGGCGTCCTGAGCAGTTCTTC. Protein product: CSARVAGGRPEQFF.

This clonotype was observed many times. The CDR3 reads CASSLALNTGELFF. In nucleotides, the CDR3 is TGTGCCAGCAGTTTAGCGCTGAACACCGGGGAGCTGTTTTTT. This chain uses TRBV12-3 or TRBV12-4 with TRBJ2-2, with D uncertain. V lost 0 bases, J lost 1 base, and 3 bases lay in between. The CDR3 is 14 residues long.

The rearrangement joins TRBV20-1 to TRBJ2-5; no reliable D call. Germline CDR1 is DFQATT and CDR2 is SNEGSKA (reference sequence). The V gene lost 3 bases and the J gene lost 2 bases, with 4 bases spanning the gap. The CDR3 loop spans 11 amino acids. CDR3 DNA: TGCAGTGCTAGCGGGCAAGAGACCCAGTACTTC. It translates to CSASGQETQYF.

The chain employs TRBV7-2 and TRBJ2-1; 13 nucleotides line up with TRBD2. The CDR3 runs 15 residues. Germline-derived CDR1 and CDR2 are SGHTA and FQGNSA. V shed 4 bases and J 3 bases; nucleotides not matched to a gene: 0. This CDR3 reads CASSWTSGSYNEQFF. The CDR3 bases are TGTGCCAGCAGCTGGACTAGCGGGAGCTACAATGAGCAGTTCTTC. Complete variable domain (other parts from reference TRBV7-2 and TRBJ2-1): GAGVSQSPSNKVTEKGKDVELRCDPISGHTALYWYRQSLGQGLEFLIYFQGNSAPDKSGLPSDRFSAERTGGSVSTLTIQRTQQEDSAVYLCASSWTSGSYNEQFFGPGTRLTVL.

The genes are TRBV4-3 and TRBJ1-6; 7 bases line up with TRBD1. CDR1 and CDR2 (germline): LGHNA, YSLEER. With 0 bases clipped from V and 2 bases from J, the junction kept 4 bases outside the gene matches. The CDR3 is made up of 17 amino acids. CDR3 loop: CASSQDPGGPYNSPLHF. In DNA form, the CDR3 reads TGCGCCAGCAGCCAAGACCCAGGGGGACCCTATAATTCACCCCTCCACTTT.

The chain joins TRBV11-2 to TRBJ2-3; D unresolved. The CDR3 is 13 amino acids. V dropped 4 bases and J dropped 10 bases, with 15 bases sitting between them. Germline-derived CDR1 and CDR2 are SGHAT and FQNNGV. CDR3 sequence reads: CASSSTQDLAQYF. The CDR3 nucleotides are TGTGCCAGCAGCTCGACCCAGGATTTGGCGCAGTATTTT. The variable domain in full, with the rest retrieved from reference TRBV11-2 and TRBJ2-3, is EAGVAQSPRYKIIEKRQSVAFWCNPISGHATLYWYQQILGQGPKLLIQFQNNGVVDDSQLPKDRFSAERLKGVDSTLKIQPAKLEDSAVYLCASSSTQDLAQYFGPGTRLTVL.

Many counts were recorded for this clonotype. V and J are TRBV24-1 and TRBJ2-3; 8 bases map to TRBD2. Germline loops: CDR1 KGHDR, CDR2 SFDVKD. V was pared by 3 bases and J by 5 bases, with 12 bases of the junction left unmatched. The CDR3 is 17 amino acids. The CDR3 bases are TGTGCCACCAGTGATCCCAACCAGCGGGAGTGGAAAGATACGCAGTATTTT. Residues: CATSDPNQREWKDTQYF.

This clonotype was seen a few times. The J gene is TRBJ1-5, the V gene TRBV7-9, with a weak D call TRBD1 (6 bases). Between the trimmed V and J ends, which lost 5 bases and 4 bases, there was a span of 12 bases. The germline gives CDR1 SEHNR, CDR2 FQNEAQ (reference sequence). The CDR3 totals 14 residues. The CDR3 here is CASSPTGTNQPQHF. The CDR3 DNA reads as TGTGCCAGCAGCCCGACAGGAACAAATCAGCCCCAGCATTTT.

The chain uses TRBV4-1 and TRBJ1-1; D is ambiguous. This CDR3 contains 16 residues. Trimming stripped 6 bases from V and 1 base from J, with 18 bases between. The V gene's germline CDR1 is MGHRA and CDR2 YSYEKL. CDR3: CASSPPRGTQNTEAFF. CDR3 bases: TGCGCCAGCAGTCCTCCCCGTGGCACACAGAACACTGAAGCTTTCTTT.

This clonotype appeared a few times. The rearrangement joins TRBV7-2 to TRBJ2-7, with a weak D call TRBD2 (6 bases). Trimming cost V 2 bases and J 6 bases, with 14 bases left between them. The CDR3 is made up of 14 amino acids. CDR1 is SGHTA, CDR2 FQGNSA, per germline. CDR3 sequence (DNA): TGTGCCAGCAGCTTATACGGGGAGGTAGGCGAGCAGTACTTC. It translates to CASSLYGEVGEQYF.

The V call is TRBV30, the J call TRBJ1-5; D is undetermined. This CDR3 spans 12 amino acids. Trimming took 2 bases from V and 4 from J, leaving 6 bases between them. The germline V gene encodes CDR1 GTSNPN and CDR2 SVGIG (reference sequence). Here the CDR3 reads CAWSKVNQPQHF. The CDR3, as DNA: TGTGCCTGGAGTAAGGTGAATCAGCCCCAGCATTTT. Full variable domain (outside the CDR3, taken from reference TRBV30 and TRBJ1-5): SQTIHQWPATLVQPVGSPLSLECTVEGTSNPNLYWYRQAAGRGLQLLFYSVGIGQISSEVPQNLSASRPQDRQFILSSKKLLLSDSGFYLCAWSKVNQPQHFGDGTRLSIL.

This clonotype has a count of ten or more. CDR3 region: CASRWDSRDFLGDEQFF. DNA for the CDR3: TGTGCCAGCAGGTGGGACAGCCGGGACTTCCTTGGCGATGAGCAGTTCTTC. The V gene is TRBV7-2, the J gene TRBJ2-1, with a possible D match to TRBD1 (7 bases). The germline V gene has CDR1 SGHTA and CDR2 FQGNSA. This CDR3 is built from 17 residues. Deletions cut 6 bases from V and 8 bases from J, with 26 bases between. The full variable domain, in which reference TRBV7-2 and TRBJ2-1 provide the parts outside the CDR3, is GAGVSQSPSNKVTEKGKDVELRCDPISGHTALYWYRQSLGQGLEFLIYFQGNSAPDKSGLPSDRFSAERTGGSVSTLTIQRTQQEDSAVYLCASRWDSRDFLGDEQFFGPGTRLTVL.

This clonotype was recorded at least ten times. This chain connects TRBV7-2 to TRBJ2-7; possible D gene TRBD1, 6 bases. The V gene lost 1 base and the J gene lost 0 bases, with 16 bases spanning the gap. The CDR3 length is 17 residues. Looked up from germline, CDR1 is SGHTA and CDR2 is FQGNSA. The DNA for the CDR3 is TGTGCCAGCAGCTTAGTTAGACCAGGGGAACTCTCCTACGAGCAGTACTTC. Translation: CASSLVRPGELSYEQYF. The full variable domain, its missing parts supplied by reference TRBV7-2 and TRBJ2-7, is GAGVSQSPSNKVTEKGKDVELRCDPISGHTALYWYRQSLGQGLEFLIYFQGNSAPDKSGLPSDRFSAERTGGSVSTLTIQRTQQEDSAVYLCASSLVRPGELSYEQYFGPGTRLTVT.